Described below is a single TCR beta chain sequence and its context. Its target is not known. This sample is drawn from a study of CD8+ T cells in alopecia areata. About the study: Patients took tofacitinib for 6 to 18 months, followed by 6 drug-free months. Overall study results and limits: For lesional scalp, especially alopecia totalis/universalis, clonality was higher than in normal scalp.

Extracted RNA was reverse transcribed into cDNA, the sequencing template. Clones were sequenced by immunoSEQ multiplex PCR, and TCRdb holds only the in-frame ones, with some missing. Of about 180,000 clones in the sample, around three fifths were seen once. Lesional scalp tissue (obtained by punch biopsy) and peripheral blood were collected from alopecia areata patients. Sorted populations comprised CD4+ and CD8+ T cells obtained from PBMCs. The V gene's germline CDR1 is SQVTM and CDR2 ANQGSEA. The V gene end was trimmed by 7 bases and the J gene end by 5 bases; junction bases not matched to a gene: 12. The CDR3 has 15 residues.

Sequencing was performed on CD4+ T cells sorted from blood, taken at week 0. This receptor was obtained from a human donor with alopecia areata. This chain uses TRBV29-1 with TRBJ2-1; 9 bases are a match to TRBD2. As DNA, the CDR3 is TGCAGCGGCCTCGAACCGGGACTAGCCCACAATGAGCAGTTCTTC. As protein: CSGLEPGLAHNEQFF.